This T cell receptor (beta chain) was sequenced in a study of control samples from healthy donors and cancer patients. Only in-frame clones appear in the TCRdb table, and some are missing; sequencing was by immunoSEQ multiplex PCR. The repertoire holds some 95,000 clones, with around 88% as singletons. Input material: blood. The receptor was derived from a man aged 25 to 45 in good health.

CDR3 nucleotide sequence: TGTGCCAGCAGTGCGACTAGCGGGAGGGCCAATGAGCAGTTCTTC. Encoded protein: CASSATSGRANEQFF. The chain joins TRBV2 to TRBJ2-1; 14 positions match TRBD2. Looked up from germline, CDR1 is SNHLY and CDR2 is FYNNEI. The length of the CDR3 is 15 residues. With 4 bases clipped from V and 6 bases from J, the junction kept 2 bases outside the gene matches.